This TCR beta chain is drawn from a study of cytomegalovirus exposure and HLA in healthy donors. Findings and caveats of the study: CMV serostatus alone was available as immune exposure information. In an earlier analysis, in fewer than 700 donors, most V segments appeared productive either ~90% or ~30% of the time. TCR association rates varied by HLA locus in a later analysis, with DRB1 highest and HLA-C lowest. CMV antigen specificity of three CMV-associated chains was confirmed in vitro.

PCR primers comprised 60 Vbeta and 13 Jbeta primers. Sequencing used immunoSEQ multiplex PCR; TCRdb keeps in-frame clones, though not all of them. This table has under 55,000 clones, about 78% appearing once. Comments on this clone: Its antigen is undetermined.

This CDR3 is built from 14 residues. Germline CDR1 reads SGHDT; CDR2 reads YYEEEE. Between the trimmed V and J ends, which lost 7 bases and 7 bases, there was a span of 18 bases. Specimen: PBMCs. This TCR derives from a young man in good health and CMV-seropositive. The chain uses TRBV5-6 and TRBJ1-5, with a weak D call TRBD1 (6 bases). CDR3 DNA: TGTGCCAGCCCGGAAACAGGGAAAGAGCAGCCCCAGCATTTT. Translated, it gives CASPETGKEQPQHF.